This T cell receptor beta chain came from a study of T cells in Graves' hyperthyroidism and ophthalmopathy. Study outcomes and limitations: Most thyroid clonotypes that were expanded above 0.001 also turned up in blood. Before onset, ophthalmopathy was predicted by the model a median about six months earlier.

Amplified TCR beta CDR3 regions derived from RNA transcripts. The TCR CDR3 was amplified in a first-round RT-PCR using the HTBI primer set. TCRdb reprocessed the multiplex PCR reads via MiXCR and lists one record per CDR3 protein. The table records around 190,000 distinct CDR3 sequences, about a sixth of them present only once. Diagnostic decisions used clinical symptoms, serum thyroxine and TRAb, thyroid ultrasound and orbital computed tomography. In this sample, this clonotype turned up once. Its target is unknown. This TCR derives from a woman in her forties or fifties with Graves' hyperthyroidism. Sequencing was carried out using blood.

This CDR3 is CASSQGLAGGRTYEQYF. CDR3 nucleotide sequence: TGCGCCAGCAGCCAGGGACTAGCGGGAGGTAGAACCTACGAGCAGTACTTC. The chain joins TRBV5-1 to TRBJ2-7, with 15 bases aligning to TRBD2. The CDR3 has 17 residues. V gave up 4 bases and J gave up 2 bases; unmatched junction bases: 7. The germline V gene has CDR1 SGHRS and CDR2 YFSETQ. The full variable domain, in which reference TRBV5-1 and TRBJ2-7 provide the parts outside the CDR3, is KAGVTQTPRYLIKTRGQQVTLSCSPISGHRSVSWYQQTPGQGLQFLFEYFSETQRNKGNFPGRFSGRQFSNSRSEMNVSTLELGDSALYLCASSQGLAGGRTYEQYFGPGTRLTVT.